This TCR beta chain is from a study of human T cells and chemical hapten exposure. Whole-study results and caveats: Those TCRs sitting above 1 in 1000 frequency stayed the same with DPC sensitization.

Germline-derived CDR1 and CDR2 are LGHNA and YSLEER. The V end lost 1 base, the J end lost 4 bases, and 16 bases lay between the germline ends. The CDR3 has 16 residues. TCRdb reanalysed the RACE reads using MiXCR and keeps one entry per CDR3 protein. The data hold about 380,000 distinct CDR3 sequences, with about 4.4% observed a single time. Time point defined: patch test 1, 2 weeks after DPC sensitization. This sample's treatment: therapeutic diphenylcyclopropenone sensitization with weekly scalp DPC. On this clonotype itself: Antigen: not known.

The source is a woman aged 50 to 60 with alopecia areata. Some clones in this sample may be carry-over from other donors' samples. V usage is TRBV4-3 and J usage is TRBJ2-5; D possibly corresponds to TRBD2 (6 bases). Sequences were derived from whole blood, sampled in connection with sensitization to the hapten diphenylcyclopropenone (DPC). CDR3 protein: CASSQGRGTGSETQYF. The DNA of the CDR3 is TGCGCCAGCAGCCAAGGACGGGGGACTGGCTCAGAGACCCAGTACTTC.